This T cell receptor (beta chain) originates from a study of cytomegalovirus exposure and HLA in healthy donors. Only in-frame clones appear in the TCRdb table, and some are missing; sequencing was by immunoSEQ multiplex PCR. The sample carries 160,000 or so clones, approximately 86% recorded once. Trimming pared 5 bases from V and 2 bases from J, leaving 13 bases between. The length of the CDR3 is 15 residues. From germline, CDR1 is SGHTA and CDR2 FQGTGA. The clonotype originates from a man between 18 and 29 years old in good health and CMV-seropositive. The chain recombines TRBV7-3 with TRBJ2-1, with a weak D call TRBD1 (6 bases). The sample was PBMCs. CDR3 nucleotide sequence: TGTGCCAGCAGCCCGGGACAAACGACCTACAATGAGCAGTTCTTC. Its protein product is CASSPGQTTYNEQFF. Looking up the rest from reference TRBV7-3 and TRBJ2-1 gives the full variable domain: GAGVSQTPSNKVTEKGKYVELRCDPISGHTALYWYRQSLGQGPEFLIYFQGTGAADDSGLPNDRFFAVRPEGSVSTLKIQRTERGDSAVYLCASSPGQTTYNEQFFGPGTRLTVL.